The rows below give T cell receptor beta chains drawn from one sample of a study of low-dose radiotherapy and immunotherapy resistance in tumors. Using its own MiXCR run on the reads, TCRdb lists one record per CDR3 protein. This table holds about 58,000 distinct CDR3 sequences, about 23% found once. The input for sequencing was PBMCs, taken after low-dose radiotherapy plus immunotherapy. The origin of the receptors is a male donor with prostate cancer. Both conserved end residues are part of each CDR3. Fields, in order: D gene, clone size, V gene, J gene, CDR3 DNA, CDR3 protein. D genes are given only for firm matches. Only some rows state a clone size, as once, few, many or a class for expanded clones.

>TRBD2|many|TRBV9|TRBJ2-2
TGTGCCAGCAGCGTGGGGACTAGCGGGAGCCCCGGGGAGCTGTTTTTT
CASSVGTSGSPGELFF
>NA|many|TRBV5-6|TRBJ2-5
TGTGCCAGCAGCCTTCAGGGACAAGAGACCCAGTACTTC
CASSLQGQETQYF
>TRBD2|NA|TRBV9|TRBJ2-1
TGTGCCAGCAGCGTCGGCACTAGCGGGAGGGAGTTCTTC
CASSVGTSGREFF
>TRBD2|many|TRBV7-9|TRBJ2-5
TGTGCCAGCAGCCCCAAGCGGGACCACTTGACCCAGTACTTC
CASSPKRDHLTQYF
>NA|many|TRBV20-1|TRBJ2-7
TGCAGTGCTAGAGATCCTGGACTACCCTACGAGCAGTACTTC
CSARDPGLPYEQYF
>TRBD1|many|TRBV20-1|TRBJ2-7
TGCAGTGCCAATGACCGGGACAGGGTAACCTACGAGCAGTACTTC
CSANDRDRVTYEQYF
>NA|many|TRBV20-1|TRBJ2-5
TGCAGTGCTAGAGATCCTTTCCTCCAAGAGACCCAGTACTTC
CSARDPFLQETQYF
>NA|many|TRBV14|TRBJ2-7
TGTGCCAGCAGCCAAGGGACAGATTACGAGCAGTACTTC
CASSQGTDYEQYF
>NA|many|TRBV4-3|TRBJ1-5
TGCGCCAGCAGCCAAGATACCGCATATAGCAATCAGCCCCAGCATTTT
CASSQDTAYSNQPQHF
>NA|NA|TRBV14|TRBJ2-5
TGTGCCAGCAGCCAGGGAGACTACCCCAGTGAGACCCAGTACTTC
CASSQGDYPSETQYF
>NA|many|TRBV12-3/TRBV12-4|TRBJ1-3
TGTGCCAGCAGGAACGCGAACACCATATATTTT
CASRNANTIYF
>NA|many|TRBV10-3|TRBJ1-1
TGTGCCATCAGTGTAGGGCAGGGAACGGACACTGAAGCTTTCTTT
CAISVGQGTDTEAFF
>TRBD1|many|TRBV7-6|TRBJ2-5
TGTGCCAGCAGCGTACGGACAGGCCAAGAGACCCAGTACTTC
CASSVRTGQETQYF
>TRBD1|many|TRBV6-5|TRBJ1-5
TGTGCCAGCAGTCGGGACAGGGGAAGCAATCAGCCCCAGCATTTT
CASSRDRGSNQPQHF
>NA|once|TRBV9|TRBJ2-2
NA
CASSVGLAGGPVGELFFF
>NA|many|TRBV12-3/TRBV12-4|TRBJ1-4
TGTGCCAGCAGTTTAGTCGGGGCAACTAATGAAAAACTGTTTTTT
CASSLVGATNEKLFF
>TRBD1|many|TRBV6-2/TRBV6-3|TRBJ2-2
TGTGCCAGCGACAGGGTAGGAAACACCGGGGAGCTGTTTTTT
CASDRVGNTGELFF
>TRBD1|NA|TRBV11-2|TRBJ2-5
TGTGCCAGCAGCTCCAGACAGGGCCCTCAAGAGACCCAGTACTTC
CASSSRQGPQETQYF
>NA|many|TRBV20-1|TRBJ1-5
TGCAGTGCTAAATCCACTGAGGGGAATCAGCCCCAGCATTTT
CSAKSTEGNQPQHF
>NA|NA|TRBV15|TRBJ2-4
TGTGCCACCAGCAGAGTCTCGGGGTGGGGAAACATTCAGTACTTC
CATSRVSGWGNIQYF
>NA|medium-sized|TRBV28|TRBJ2-1
TGTGCCAGCAGTTTAACGGAGCTGAGCGGAAGGGGGAATGAGCAGTTCTTC
CASSLTELSGRGNEQFF
>TRBD2|many|TRBV28|TRBJ2-7
TGTGCCAGCAGTCTAGCGGGAGTGTCCTACGAGCAGTACTTC
CASSLAGVSYEQYF
>NA|many|TRBV28|TRBJ2-5
TGTGCCAGCAGTTTCGTCCCACAAGAGACCCAGTACTTC
CASSFVPQETQYF
>TRBD1|many|TRBV14|TRBJ2-5
TGTGCCAGCAGCCAAGTTCCTCCGGGACAGCAACAAGAGACCCAGTACTTC
CASSQVPPGQQQETQYF
>NA|many|TRBV4-1|TRBJ2-7
TGCGCCAGCAGCCAGCGCGGGGACTACGAGCAGTACTTC
CASSQRGDYEQYF
>TRBD1|NA|TRBV5-1|TRBJ1-2
TGCGCCAGCAGAAAAGGACAGGGCAGCGGCTACACCTTC
CASRKGQGSGYTF
>TRBD1|many|TRBV7-9|TRBJ1-2
TGTGCCAGCAGCAAGCGACAGGGTTCCGGCTACACCTTC
CASSKRQGSGYTF
>NA|many|TRBV10-3|TRBJ1-2
TGTGCCATCAGTGACGGGGGCCCCGGATCACTTGGCTACACCTTC
CAISDGGPGSLGYTF
>NA|many|TRBV7-8|TRBJ1-3
TGTGCCAGCAGCTTAGCGATCGGAAACACCATATATTTT
CASSLAIGNTIYF
>TRBD2|many|TRBV4-2|TRBJ2-3
TGTGCCAGCAGCCGACCGGGACTAGCGGGGTCAGATACGCAGTATTTT
CASSRPGLAGSDTQYF
>TRBD2|many|TRBV28|TRBJ2-1
TGTGCCAGCAGAAGACTAGCTGCCAATGAGCAGTTCTTC
CASRRLAANEQFF
>NA|many|TRBV12-3/TRBV12-4|TRBJ2-5
TGTGCCTCTACGGCGTCCCGAGAGACCCAGTACTTC
CASTASRETQYF
>NA|many|TRBV2|TRBJ2-2
TGTGCCAGCACCCAAGGGGACAACACCGGGGAGCTGTTTTTT
CASTQGDNTGELFF
>TRBD1|many|TRBV10-2|TRBJ2-6
TGCGCCAGCAGTGATACCGGGACAGGGGGCTCTGGGGCCAACGTCCTGACTTTC
CASSDTGTGGSGANVLTF
>NA|many|TRBV3-1|TRBJ1-5
TGTGCCAGCAGCCAAGATCTGGGCTCGCCCCAGCATTTT
CASSQDLGSPQHF
>NA|many|TRBV2|TRBJ1-2
TGTGCCAGCAGTGAGATAAAATATGGCTACACCTTC
CASSEIKYGYTF
>NA|NA|TRBV20-1|TRBJ2-1
TGCAGTGCTAGAGCATTTGGGCAGGGAACCTACAATGAGCAGTTCTTC
CSARAFGQGTYNEQFF
>NA|many|TRBV14|TRBJ2-2
TGTGCCAGCAGCCAAGGTGTGACCACCGGGGAGCTGTTTTTT
CASSQGVTTGELFF
>NA|many|TRBV7-3|TRBJ2-5
TGTGCCAGCAGCCCAAGGGGGGGGGAGGGAAAAGAGACCCAGTACTTC
CASSPRGGEGKETQYF
>NA|NA|TRBV7-2|TRBJ2-7
TGTGCCAGCAGCTTAGATCTAGCGCTGCACTACGAGCAGTACTTC
CASSLDLALHYEQYF
>NA|NA|TRBV28|TRBJ2-2
NA
CASSSPGGTGELFFF
>NA|medium-sized|TRBV5-4|TRBJ2-5
TGTGCCAGCAGCTCCCCCCACACGCAAAAAGGGACACTTCAAGAGACCCAGTACTTC
CASSSPHTQKGTLQETQYF
>TRBD1|many|TRBV6-5|TRBJ2-1
TGTGCCAGCAGTCAAGTGATCGGGACAGGGGTATACAATGAGCAGTTCTTC
CASSQVIGTGVYNEQFF
>NA|many|TRBV3-1|TRBJ1-2
TGTGCCAGCCAAATTTCGGGAGGGGGGCTTGCTGGCTACACCTTC
CASQISGGGLAGYTF
>NA|NA|TRBV10-3|TRBJ1-3
TGTGCCATCAGTCAAAAGGACACCATATATTTT
CAISQKDTIYF
>TRBD2|NA|TRBV29-1|TRBJ2-7
TGCAGCGTTGAAAGGCTAGCGGGGGACTACGAGCAGTACTTC
CSVERLAGDYEQYF
>NA|many|TRBV7-2|TRBJ2-5
TGTGCCAGCAGCTTAGCCACTGGGCCTGAGACCCAGTACTTC
CASSLATGPETQYF
>NA|many|TRBV3-1|TRBJ2-3
TGTGCCAGCAGCCAAGCCTGGGGTGGGCCTGGGGGCGATACGCAGTATTTT
CASSQAWGGPGGDTQYF
>TRBD1|NA|TRBV18|TRBJ2-7
TGTGCCAGCTCACCACCGTTAGGACAGGGACCTGAAGATTACGAGCAGTACTTC
CASSPPLGQGPEDYEQYF
>NA|many|TRBV7-2|TRBJ2-2
TGTGCCAGCAGGGCTGGGGGGACCGGGGAGCTGTTTTTT
CASRAGGTGELFF
>TRBD2|NA|TRBV28|TRBJ2-3
TGTGCCAGCAGTTTACTAGCGGGCACAGATACGCAGTATTTT
CASSLLAGTDTQYF
>NA|NA|TRBV20-1|TRBJ2-7
TGCAGTGCTAGAGTGGGAAATCCCGGGGCCTACGAGCAGTACTTC
CSARVGNPGAYEQYF
>TRBD1|NA|TRBV28|TRBJ1-6
TGTGCCAGCAGCCGCATGGGCTACAGGGGAGGTAATTCACCCCTCCACTTT
CASSRMGYRGGNSPLHF
>TRBD2|NA|TRBV5-4|TRBJ2-1
TGTGCCAGCAGCTTGGGACCTGGGACTAGCGACGACAATGAGCAGTTCTTC
CASSLGPGTSDDNEQFF
>NA|many|TRBV27|TRBJ2-7
TGTGCCAGCAGTTACTCCGAGGGGGAAGAGGTCTACGAGCAGTACTTC
CASSYSEGEEVYEQYF
>TRBD1|many|TRBV5-3|TRBJ2-4
TGTGCCAGCAGCTCGGGACAGACGATTCAGGGGAAAAACATTCAGTACTTC
CASSSGQTIQGKNIQYF
>NA|many|TRBV30|TRBJ1-6
TGTGCCTGGTCTAAGGAGGGAGTTGGCTCACCCCTCCACTTT
CAWSKEGVGSPLHF
>TRBD2|many|TRBV28|TRBJ2-2
TGTGCCAGCAGTGATAGCGGGAGGGGCACCGGGGAGCTGTTTTTT
CASSDSGRGTGELFF
>TRBD1|many|TRBV10-3|TRBJ1-2
TGTGCCATCAGCCCGGGACAGTCCCCCGGCTACACCTTC
CAISPGQSPGYTF
>NA|NA|TRBV13|TRBJ1-2
TGTGCCAGCACCGGGCTAAATGGCTATGGCTACACCTTC
CASTGLNGYGYTF